This TCR beta chain is drawn from a study of blood T cell repertoires in COVID-19. Using immunoSEQ multiplex PCR, the repertoire was profiled, and TCRdb retains in-frame clones only, with some absent. The sample carries 90,000 to 120,000 clones, around 89% recorded once. The germline gives CDR1 SGHRS, CDR2 YFSETQ. V shed 3 bases and J shed 4 bases, with 11 bases lying between them. This CDR3 is 13 amino acids long. Material for sequencing was peripheral blood. The chain couples TRBV5-1 to TRBJ2-7; D ambiguous. The receptor comes from a man aged 35 to 55 with active or convalescent COVID-19. CDR3: CASSSLNGYEQYF. For the CDR3, the DNA is TGCGCCAGCAGCTCCTTAAACGGGTACGAGCAGTACTTC.